This T cell receptor (beta chain) was captured in a study of cytomegalovirus exposure and HLA in healthy donors. Profiling relied on immunoSEQ multiplex PCR, and the TCRdb table lists in-frame clones only, not all of them. The top ten clones hold roughly 4.2% of a sample with 150,000 to 200,000 clones, nearly 90% of them seen once. Study-level points and caveats: Diagnosis of cytomegalovirus status made by the classifier reportedly showed high specificity and sensitivity.

The CDR3 spans 17 residues. The germline gives CDR1 SGHAT, CDR2 FQNNGV. J was trimmed by 5 bases and V by 1 base; bases with no gene match: 9. As for this clone: The target antigen is unknown.

The chain recombines TRBV11-2 with TRBJ2-5; TRBD1 matches 11 bases. The TCR originated in a young man in good health and CMV-seropositive. Sequencing was carried out using PBMCs. The CDR3 spells CASSLVGQGALRETQYF. CDR3 DNA sequence: TGTGCCAGCAGCTTAGTAGGACAGGGGGCGCTTAGGGAGACCCAGTACTTC.